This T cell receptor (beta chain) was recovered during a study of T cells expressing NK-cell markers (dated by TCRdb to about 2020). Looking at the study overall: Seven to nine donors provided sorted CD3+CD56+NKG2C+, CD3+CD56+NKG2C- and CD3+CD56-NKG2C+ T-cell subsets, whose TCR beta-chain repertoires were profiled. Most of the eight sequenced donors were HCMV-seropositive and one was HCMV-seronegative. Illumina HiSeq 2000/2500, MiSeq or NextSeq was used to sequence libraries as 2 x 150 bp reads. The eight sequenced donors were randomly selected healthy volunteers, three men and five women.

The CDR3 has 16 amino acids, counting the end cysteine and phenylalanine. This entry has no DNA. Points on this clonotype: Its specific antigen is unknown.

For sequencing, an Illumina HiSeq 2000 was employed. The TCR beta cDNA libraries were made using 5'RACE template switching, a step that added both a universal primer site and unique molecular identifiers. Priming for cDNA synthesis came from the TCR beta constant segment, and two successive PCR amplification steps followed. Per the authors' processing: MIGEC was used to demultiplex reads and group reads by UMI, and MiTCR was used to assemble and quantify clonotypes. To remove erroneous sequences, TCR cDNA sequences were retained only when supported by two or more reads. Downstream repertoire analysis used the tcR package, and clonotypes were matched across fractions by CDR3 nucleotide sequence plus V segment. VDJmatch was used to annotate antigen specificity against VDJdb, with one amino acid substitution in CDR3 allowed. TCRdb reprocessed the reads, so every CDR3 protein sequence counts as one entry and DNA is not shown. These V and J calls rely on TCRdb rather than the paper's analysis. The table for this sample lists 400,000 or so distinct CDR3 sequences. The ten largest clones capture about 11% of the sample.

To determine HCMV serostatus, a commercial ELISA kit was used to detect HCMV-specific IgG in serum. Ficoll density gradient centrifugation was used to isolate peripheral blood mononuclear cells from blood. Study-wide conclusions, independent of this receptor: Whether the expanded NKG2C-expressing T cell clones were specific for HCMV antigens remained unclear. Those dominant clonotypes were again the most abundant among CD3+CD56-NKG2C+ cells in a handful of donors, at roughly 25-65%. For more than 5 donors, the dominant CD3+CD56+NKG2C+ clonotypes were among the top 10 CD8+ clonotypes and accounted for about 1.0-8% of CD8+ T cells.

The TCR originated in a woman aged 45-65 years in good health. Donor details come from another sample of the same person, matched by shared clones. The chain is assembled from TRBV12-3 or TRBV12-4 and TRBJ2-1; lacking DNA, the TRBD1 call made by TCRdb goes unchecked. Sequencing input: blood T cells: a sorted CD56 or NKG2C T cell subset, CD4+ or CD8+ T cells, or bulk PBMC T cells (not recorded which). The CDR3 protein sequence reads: CASSLGWTGAANEQFF.